The 32 T cell receptor beta chains presented below share a single source sample, sequenced in a study of blood T cells in healthy people across ages (dated by TCRdb to the mid-2010s). Libraries were made using 5' RACE. The sequencer listed for this sample is Illumina HiSeq 2500. A second PCR of roughly 6 to 11 cycles was performed with a sample-barcoded 5' primer and a J-beta primer mix. Using fastp at Q25 and MiXCR, TCRdb reprocessed the public reads and kept productive beta chains. Identical CDR3 proteins give one entry, which carries the most common genes and DNA. Recorded for this sample are 780,000 or so distinct CDR3 sequences; approximately 53% of them occurred a single time. The ten biggest clones cover around 25% of the sample. Sequences were obtained from blood. The receptors originated from a man aged 35 to 55 in good health.

In this sample, this clonotype turned up a few times. The chain couples TRBV4-3 to TRBJ2-3, with TRBD1 matching 10 bases. Per germline, CDR1 LGHNA and CDR2 YSLEER. This CDR3 is built from 16 residues. V shed 4 bases, J shed 5 bases, and the junction held 9 bases outside the gene matches. Here the CDR3 DNA reads TGCGCCAGCAGCCTGAGCGGGACAGGGGCGAGAGATACGCAGTATTTT. Translation gives CASSLSGTGARDTQYF.

The chain links TRBV28 to TRBJ2-7, with 9 bases aligning to TRBD1. CDR1 is MDHEN, CDR2 SYDVKM, per germline. V lost 7 bases to trimming and J lost 4 bases; unmatched junction nucleotides: 5. This CDR3 is 13 amino acids long. CDR3 nucleotide sequence: TGTGCCAGCACCCCAGGACAGGGGTACGAGCAGTACTTC. Translation gives CASTPGQGYEQYF.

The gene calls are TRBV9 and TRBJ2-7, with 12 bases fitting TRBD2. CDR1 is SGDLS, CDR2 YYNGEE, per germline. V dropped 5 bases and J dropped 7; count of bases not matched to a gene: 7. This CDR3 region has 14 residues. The CDR3 spells CASRTMTSGGEQYF. Written as DNA, the CDR3 is TGTGCCAGCAGGACAATGACTAGCGGGGGAGAGCAGTACTTC.

This clonotype was seen a single time. V usage is TRBV3-1 and J usage is TRBJ2-1, with 7 nucleotides matching TRBD2. This CDR3 has 17 amino acids. Trimming at V came to 7 bases and at J to 8 bases, leaving 20 bases not matched to a gene. The germline gives CDR1 LGHDT, CDR2 YNNKEL (reference sequence). The CDR3 bases are TGTGCCAGCACCCACGGGGGGAAGGTTGTAAGTTTCGATGAGCAGTTCTTC. Its translation: CASTHGGKVVSFDEQFF.

This clonotype was seen only once. The rearrangement uses TRBV28 and TRBJ2-7, with TRBD2 matching over 7 bases. This CDR3 is built from 15 residues. V shed 4 bases and J 3 bases; nucleotides not matched to a gene: 9. The germline gives CDR1 MDHEN, CDR2 SYDVKM. In nucleotides, the CDR3 is TGTGCCAGCAGTTCTCCCCTTAGCGGGTACTACGAGCAGTACTTC. This encodes CASSSPLSGYYEQYF.

The rearrangement joins TRBV28 to TRBJ2-4; TRBD1 aligns across 8 bases. The DNA matches TRBJ2-7 better at its end, which makes the J call doubtful. Germline lookup yields CDR1 MDHEN and CDR2 SYDVKM. The CDR3 sequence is 15 residues long. The CDR3 region is CASSSSQGALYEQYF. As DNA, the CDR3 is TGTGCCAGCAGTTCCTCTCAGGGGGCCTTATACGAGCAGTACTTC.

The CDR3 sequence: CETTQETQYF. DNA for the CDR3: TGTGAGACTACACAAGAGACCCAGTACTTC. This chain connects TRBV28 to TRBJ2-5; D is perhaps TRBD2 (5 bases). Germline V gene sequence: CDR1 MDHEN, CDR2 SYDVKM. The CDR3 has 10 residues.

The table lists this clonotype with a few counts. The V and J genes are TRBV7-2 and TRBJ2-5; TRBD1 might be the D (5 bases). Per germline, CDR1 SGHTA and CDR2 FQGNSA. Deletions cut 1 base from V and 1 base from J, with 13 bases between. This CDR3 comprises 16 residues. The CDR3 DNA reads as TGTGCCAGCAGCTTAGATCGTCGGCAGGGCCAAGAGACCCAGTACTTC. It translates to CASSLDRRQGQETQYF. The entire variable domain, with the rest obtained from reference TRBV7-2 and TRBJ2-5, is as follows: GAGVSQSPSNKVTEKGKDVELRCDPISGHTALYWYRQSLGQGLEFLIYFQGNSAPDKSGLPSDRFSAERTGGSVSTLTIQRTQQEDSAVYLCASSLDRRQGQETQYFGPGTRLLVL.

This clonotype was recorded a few times. The chain employs TRBV4-3 and TRBJ2-3, with TRBD2 matching 7 bases. Trimming at V came to 0 bases and at J to 1 base, leaving 7 bases not matched to a gene. Germline-derived CDR1 and CDR2 are LGHNA and YSLEER. The CDR3 is 17 amino acids. The CDR3 protein is CASSQDSGTTRTDTQYF. The DNA for the CDR3 is TGCGCCAGCAGCCAAGACTCCGGGACTACACGCACAGATACGCAGTATTTT.

This clonotype was seen a few times. This rearrangement joins TRBV4-2 to TRBJ2-5; D gene unclear. V gave up 0 bases and J gave up 5 bases, with 13 bases separating them. The CDR3 has 15 residues. Germline V gene sequence: CDR1 LGHNA, CDR2 YNFKEQ. The DNA of the CDR3 is TGTGCCAGCAGCCAAGAATGGGTACCGGCGGAGACCCAGTACTTC. Translated, it gives CASSQEWVPAETQYF.

This chain connects TRBV7-8 to TRBJ2-1; TRBD1 might be the D (7 bases). The J call is uncertain, as TRBJ2-7 better fits the DNA end. Per the germline V gene, CDR1 is SGHVS and CDR2 is FQNEAQ. This CDR3 is 15 amino acids long. CDR3 in DNA: TGTGCCAGCAGCAAAGGAGGGGGCTCCTACAATGAGCAGTACTTC. As protein: CASSKGGGSYNEQYF.

The chain couples TRBV20-1 to TRBJ2-7; 10 bases align to TRBD2. The DNA end lines up better with TRBJ2-5; the J call may be wrong. The germline gives CDR1 DFQATT, CDR2 SNEGSKA (reference sequence). The CDR3 is 16 residues long. The CDR3 DNA sequence: TGCAGTGCTAGCCCCACACTAGCGGGATTAGGAGAGACCCAGTACTTC. Translating gives CSASPTLAGLGETQYF.

The rearrangement uses TRBV12-3 or TRBV12-4 and TRBJ2-7; 10 positions match TRBD1. Near its end, the DNA agrees better with TRBJ2-5, so the J call may be wrong. This CDR3 is 15 amino acids long. CDR3 region: CASSHRDRGWETQYF. The CDR3 coding sequence is TGTGCCAGCAGTCACCGGGACAGGGGTTGGGAGACCCAGTACTTC.

This sequence joins TRBV5-1 and TRBJ2-7; 7 nucleotides line up with TRBD1. Trimming at V came to 5 bases and at J to 2 bases, leaving 7 bases not matched to a gene. This CDR3 contains 14 residues. Germline CDR1 and CDR2: SGHRS and YFSETQ. This CDR3 reads CASSSQGLAYEQYF. DNA of the CDR3: TGCGCCAGCAGTTCACAGGGGTTGGCCTACGAGCAGTACTTC. The whole variable domain, remainder taken from reference TRBV5-1 and TRBJ2-7, is KAGVTQTPRYLIKTRGQQVTLSCSPISGHRSVSWYQQTPGQGLQFLFEYFSETQRNKGNFPGRFSGRQFSNSRSEMNVSTLELGDSALYLCASSSQGLAYEQYFGPGTRLTVT.

This clonotype appeared once. The chain joins TRBV10-2 to TRBJ2-7, with D tentatively TRBD2 (5 bases). Germline CDR1 and CDR2: WSHSY and SAAADI. The CDR3 loop spans 13 amino acids. Here the CDR3 reads CAPGAVVFYEQYF. The CDR3 nucleotides are TGCGCTCCCGGAGCGGTCGTTTTCTACGAGCAGTACTTC.

The chain couples TRBV4-2 to TRBJ2-4; TRBD2 agrees at 8 bases. The trim removed 1 base at V and 3 bases at J, leaving 8 bases unmatched. Germline V lookup: CDR1 LGHNA, CDR2 YNFKEQ. This CDR3 contains 17 residues. CDR3 nucleotides: TGTGCCAGCAGCCAAGGAGGACTAGCATTGATCAAAAACATTCAGTACTTC. Its translation is CASSQGGLALIKNIQYF.

This clonotype has only one observation. The rearrangement joins TRBV20-1 to TRBJ2-4; TRBD2 aligns across 7 bases. The end of the DNA aligns better with TRBJ2-7, so the J call may be wrong. The CDR3 is 13 amino acids. CDR1 DFQATT and CDR2 SNEGSKA come from the germline V gene (reference sequence). The CDR3 nucleotides read TGCAGTGCTTGGGCGCTAGCGGCTTACGAGCAGTACTTC. Encoded protein: CSAWALAAYEQYF.

The chain recombines TRBV2 with TRBJ2-1; a weak D match, TRBD2 (6 bases). The V end was cut by 10 bases, the J end by 0 bases, with 10 bases between. Germline CDR1 and CDR2: SNHLY and FYNNEI. This CDR3 region has 13 residues. Written as DNA, the CDR3 is TGTGCCACTCGGAGGGCCTCCTACAATGAGCAGTTCTTC. Its protein is CATRRASYNEQFF.

The sample holds a few counts of this clonotype. This chain uses TRBV27 with TRBJ2-1, with 9 bases identical to TRBD2. This CDR3 has 15 residues. CDR1 is MNHEY, CDR2 SMNVEV, per germline (reference sequence). The junction had 7 bases not matched to a gene; V was cut back by 3 bases and J by 7 bases. The CDR3 spells CASSLGLAVGNEQFF. CDR3 DNA sequence: TGTGCCAGCAGTTTGGGACTAGCCGTGGGTAATGAGCAGTTCTTC.

CDR3 region: CSARQTGYGTGGTDTQYF. DNA for the CDR3: TGCAGTGCTAGACAAACGGGATATGGGACAGGGGGCACAGATACGCAGTATTTT. V and J are TRBV20-1 and TRBJ2-3; TRBD1 aligns across 10 bases. Per the germline V gene, CDR1 is DFQATT and CDR2 is SNEGSKA (reference sequence). V was pared by 2 bases and J by 1 base, with 12 bases of the junction left unmatched. There are 18 residues in the CDR3.

This clonotype showed up just once. The CDR3 reads CASSRGGTSSYEQYF. The CDR3, as DNA: TGCGCCAGCAGCCGTGGGGGGACTAGCTCCTACGAGCAGTACTTC. This chain uses TRBV4-1 with TRBJ2-4, with 8 positions matching TRBD2. The J call could be wrong; TRBJ2-7 is a better fit for the DNA end. Germline lookup yields CDR1 MGHRA and CDR2 YSYEKL. There are 15 residues in the CDR3.

This clonotype was seen a handful of times. The gene calls are TRBV10-3 and TRBJ2-5; D might be TRBD2 (6 bases). There are 13 residues in the CDR3. The ends were cut back, 2 bases at V and 7 bases at J, with 11 bases in the middle. Germline CDR1 is ENHRY and CDR2 is SYGVKD. DNA of the CDR3: TGTGCCATCAGTGAGGCGGGGTTAGGGACCCAGTACTTC. Its translation: CAISEAGLGTQYF.

Many counts were recorded for this clonotype. The chain couples TRBV11-3 to TRBJ2-3; possibly TRBD2 for D (6 bases). The CDR3 is 14 residues long. V was shortened by 4 bases and J by 0 bases, with 8 bases between the two germline ends. The germline CDR1 and CDR2 sequences are SGHNT and YENEEA. The CDR3 bases are TGTGCCAGCAGCTCCGGGAGAAGCACAGATACGCAGTATTTT. It yields the protein CASSSGRSTDTQYF.

V and J are TRBV18 and TRBJ1-5, with D possibly matching TRBD1 (5 bases). Trimming cost V 4 bases and J 4 bases, with 14 bases left between them. Per germline, CDR1 KGHSH and CDR2 LQKENI. The length of the CDR3 is 15 residues. The CDR3 DNA reads as TGTGCCAGCTCACTTGGGACGGACTCGAATCAGCCCCAGCATTTT. This encodes CASSLGTDSNQPQHF.

The chain is built from TRBV6-1 and TRBJ2-3; 7 bases match TRBD2. This CDR3 comprises 15 residues. V dropped 2 bases and J dropped 2; count of bases not matched to a gene: 4. The germline CDR1 and CDR2 sequences are MNHNS and SASEGT. The CDR3, as DNA: TGTGCCAGCAGTGAACCAGCGGGGCCCACAGATACGCAGTATTTT. This translates into CASSEPAGPTDTQYF.

A word on this clonotype: The junction and the germline gene differ at one end; a read error may be behind it. The rearrangement links TRBV6-2 or TRBV6-3 to TRBJ2-7, with a weak D call TRBD1 (6 bases). The germline V gene has CDR1 MNHEY and CDR2 SVGEGT. The CDR3 is 13 residues long. CDR3 sequence: CASIYSRGSEQYF. The CDR3 coding sequence is TGTGCCAGCATTTACTCGAGGGGGAGCGAGCAGTACTTC.

The chain joins TRBV5-1 to TRBJ2-7, with 11 bases aligning to TRBD1. The CDR3 extends over 16 amino acids. The germline V gene has CDR1 SGHRS and CDR2 YFSETQ. Unmatched junction bases numbered 11, after V lost 6 bases and J lost 3 bases. The CDR3 protein is CASNSTLGTGGYEQYF. The CDR3 coding sequence is TGCGCCAGCAACTCGACCCTGGGGACAGGGGGCTACGAGCAGTACTTC.

This rearrangement joins TRBV29-1 to TRBJ2-3, with D possibly being TRBD2 (7 bases). Germline loops: CDR1 SQVTM, CDR2 ANQGSEA. This CDR3 region has 15 residues. Trimming took 1 base from V and 0 from J, leaving 11 bases between them. The DNA for the CDR3 is TGCAGCGTTGAAGGTGGGGGGGCTAGCACAGATACGCAGTATTTT. This codes for CSVEGGGASTDTQYF.

This chain uses TRBV28 with TRBJ1-2; 10 nucleotides match TRBD1. Germline CDR1 MDHEN, CDR2 SYDVKM. J was trimmed by 0 bases and V by 6 bases; bases with no gene match: 16. The CDR3 loop spans 19 amino acids. CDR3 amino acids: CASRTGQGPTCCPNYGYTF. CDR3 DNA sequence: TGTGCCAGCAGGACGGGACAGGGGCCGACATGCTGTCCTAACTATGGCTACACCTTC.

This clonotype was recorded a few times. The chain joins TRBV7-2 to TRBJ2-2, with D perhaps TRBD2 (5 bases). The V gene's germline CDR1 is SGHTA and CDR2 FQGNSA. The CDR3 extends over 15 amino acids. V gave up 2 bases and J gave up 0 bases, with 7 bases separating them. The chain's CDR3 is CASSLTRSNTGELFF. The DNA of the CDR3 is TGTGCCAGCAGCTTAACTAGATCGAACACCGGGGAGCTGTTTTTT.

This chain connects TRBV14 to TRBJ2-1; D might be TRBD1 (5 bases). The V end lost 3 bases, the J end lost 4 bases, and 7 bases lay between the germline ends. Germline CDR1 reads SGHDN; CDR2 reads FVKESK. The CDR3 consists of 13 residues. This chain's CDR3 is CASSQDTYNEQFF. DNA for the CDR3: TGTGCCAGCAGCCAGGACACTTACAATGAGCAGTTCTTC. Supplemented by reference TRBV14 and TRBJ2-1, the full variable domain reads EAGVTQFPSHSVIEKGQTVTLRCDPISGHDNLYWYRRVMGKEIKFLLHFVKESKQDESGMPNNRFLAERTGGTYSTLKVQPAELEDSGVYFCASSQDTYNEQFFGPGTRLTVL.

This clonotype showed up just once. The CDR3 protein is CASSPSTGGNEKLFF. In nucleotides, the CDR3 is TGTGCCAGCAGCCCCTCGACAGGGGGTAATGAAAAACTGTTTTTT. J is TRBJ1-4 and V is TRBV5-6; TRBD1 agrees at 9 bases. The CDR3 contains 15 residues. The J segment lost 4 bases and the V segment lost 4 bases, leaving 5 bases of the junction unmatched. Looked up from germline, CDR1 is SGHDT and CDR2 is YYEEEE. The full variable domain, with the rest looked up from reference TRBV5-6 and TRBJ1-4, is DAGVTQSPTHLIKTRGQQVTLRCSPKSGHDTVSWYQQALGQGPQFIFQYYEEEERQRGNFPDRFSGHQFPNYSSELNVNALLLGDSALYLCASSPSTGGNEKLFFGSGTQLSVL.